These 15 T cell receptor beta chains share one sample of origin, sequenced in a study of cytomegalovirus exposure and HLA in healthy donors. A multiplex PCR was run with 60 Vbeta primers and 13 Jbeta primers. Profiling relied on immunoSEQ multiplex PCR, and the TCRdb table lists in-frame clones only, not all of them. The data contain about 170,000 clones, approximately 84% of them singletons. Sequencing was carried out using PBMCs. The receptors come from a girl aged 10 to 17 in good health and CMV-seropositive.

V and J are TRBV4-2 and TRBJ1-1, with a possible D match to TRBD1 (5 bases). Germline CDR1 LGHNA, CDR2 YNFKEQ. V was cut by 0 bases and J by 4 bases, with 18 bases left in between. The CDR3 is 17 amino acids. The CDR3: CASSQEKDIWGGTEAFF. The DNA for the CDR3 is TGTGCCAGCAGCCAAGAGAAAGATATTTGGGGGGGCACTGAAGCTTTCTTT.

A word on this clone: The junction differs from germline at one of its ends, possibly a read error. The chain has TRBV10-1 and TRBJ2-7; 7 nucleotides align to TRBD1. The CDR3 totals 8 residues. The germline gives CDR1 WNHNN, CDR2 SYGVQD (reference sequence). DNA for the CDR3: TGCGCCAGACAGGGGCTGCCCTTC. Encoded protein: CARQGLPF.

The rearrangement uses TRBV5-6 and TRBJ1-1; weak D call: TRBD1 (6 bases). Germline-derived CDR1 and CDR2 are SGHDT and YYEEEE. V gave up 4 bases and J gave up 2 bases, with 15 bases separating them. The CDR3 runs to 15 residues. CDR3 residues: CASSLEGGFNTEAFF. In nucleotides, the CDR3 is TGTGCCAGCAGCCTCGAAGGGGGATTCAACACTGAAGCTTTCTTT.

The V and J genes are TRBV11-3 and TRBJ1-1; the match to TRBD1 covers 9 bases. The length of the CDR3 is 16 residues. From germline, CDR1 is SGHNT and CDR2 YENEEA. The V segment lost 3 bases and the J segment 4 bases; nucleotides outside the gene matches: 9. This chain's CDR3 is CASSLGGQGMGTEAFF. The CDR3 DNA follows: TGTGCCAGCAGCTTGGGGGGACAGGGCATGGGCACTGAAGCTTTCTTT.

As to this clone: An end of the junction does not agree with germline; a read error may underlie this. The DNA for the CDR3 is TGTGCCAGCAGCTTCTCGGGACTGACTTACTCTGGGGCCAACGGCCTGACTTTC. It is translated as CASSFSGLTYSGANGLTF. This chain connects TRBV5-6 to TRBJ2-6; maybe TRBD2 (6 bases). The CDR3 spans 18 residues. CDR1 and CDR2 from the germline V gene are SGHDT and YYEEEE.

The genes are TRBV2 and TRBJ2-1; TRBD2 matches at 9 bases. The CDR3 spans 15 residues. J lost 4 bases, V lost 4 bases, and 5 bases had no gene match. The germline V gene encodes CDR1 SNHLY and CDR2 FYNNEI. The chain's CDR3 is CASSGLAVRYNEQFF. As DNA, the CDR3 is TGTGCCAGCAGTGGACTAGCGGTCAGATACAATGAGCAGTTCTTC.

The chain couples TRBV7-9 to TRBJ2-5, with D possibly matching TRBD1 (6 bases). Germline V gives CDR1 SEHNR, CDR2 FQNEAQ (reference sequence). Deletions cut 1 base from V and 1 base from J, with 10 bases between. CDR3 size: 15 residues. CDR3 bases: TGTGCCAGCAGCTTAGTCCGGGACACCCAAGAGACCCAGTACTTC. Translating gives CASSLVRDTQETQYF.

The chain uses TRBV27 and TRBJ2-2, with D perhaps TRBD2 (5 bases). V lost 5 bases to trimming and J lost 6 bases, with 7 bases between them. The germline V gene encodes CDR1 MNHEY and CDR2 SMNVEV (reference sequence). This CDR3 region has 12 residues. The CDR3 coding sequence is TGTGCCAGCAGTATCGGGGCCGGGGAGCTGTTTTTT. It yields the protein CASSIGAGELFF.

The CDR3 region has the DNA TGTGCCAGCAGTGATACAGGGAGGGGCTATGGCTACACCTTC. Its translation is CASSDTGRGYGYTF. The chain has TRBV6-4 and TRBJ1-2; possible D gene TRBD1, 6 bases. CDR3 size: 14 residues. The germline V gene has CDR1 MRHNA and CDR2 SNTAGT. V lost 3 bases, J lost 4 bases, and 12 bases lay in between.

The chain links TRBV6-6 to TRBJ2-3, with 7 bases identical to TRBD2. CDR1 is MNHNY and CDR2 is SVGAGI in the germline V gene (reference sequence). The CDR3 runs to 12 residues. Trimming took 2 bases from V and 14 from J; bases not matched to a gene: 7. CDR3 sequence: CASSYQAGPAYF. The DNA of the CDR3 is TGTGCCAGCAGTTACCAAGCGGGGCCTGCGTATTTT.

The gene calls are TRBV4-1 and TRBJ1-2; the D gene is possibly TRBD1 (5 bases). Looked up from germline, CDR1 is MGHRA and CDR2 is YSYEKL. This CDR3 has 14 amino acids. V was trimmed by 0 bases and J by 4 bases, leaving 9 bases between them. The CDR3, as DNA: TGCGCCAGCAGCCAAGATAAAGGGGCCTATGGCTACACCTTC. Protein sequence: CASSQDKGAYGYTF.

The V and J genes are TRBV18 and TRBJ2-7; D unclear. Germline V lookup: CDR1 KGHSH, CDR2 LQKENI. Trimming took off 3 bases at V and 6 bases at J, with 9 bases between the two ends. The CDR3 consists of 12 residues. Here the CDR3 reads CASSPLPPEQYF. The CDR3 DNA reads TGTGCCAGCTCACCTCTTCCCCCCGAGCAGTACTTC. The complete variable domain, with remaining parts taken from reference TRBV18 and TRBJ2-7, reads NAGVMQNPRHLVRRRGQEARLRCSPMKGHSHVYWYRQLPEEGLKFMVYLQKENIIDESGMPKERFSAEFPKEGPSILRIQQVVRGDSAAYFCASSPLPPEQYFGPGTRLTVT.

The rearrangement links TRBV7-9 to TRBJ1-4; D uncertain. V was trimmed by 4 bases and J by 0 bases, leaving 15 bases between them. CDR3 length: 17 amino acids. Germline CDR1 SEHNR, CDR2 FQNEAQ (reference sequence). CDR3 nucleotide sequence: TGTGCCAGCAGCTCTCGAGGCAGTCATGCAACTAATGAAAAACTGTTTTTT. It is translated as CASSSRGSHATNEKLFF.

The chain links TRBV18 to TRBJ2-1, with D perhaps TRBD1 (5 bases). The CDR3 covers 14 residues. V was trimmed by 3 bases and J by 1 base, leaving 7 bases between them. Germline V lookup: CDR1 KGHSH, CDR2 LQKENI. The CDR3 region is CASSPRVSYNEQFF. CDR3 DNA: TGTGCCAGCTCACCCAGGGTGTCCTACAATGAGCAGTTCTTC.

V is TRBV14 and J is TRBJ2-1; 8 bases are a match to TRBD1. CDR1 and CDR2 (germline): SGHDN, FVKESK. Unmatched junction bases numbered 11, after V lost 5 bases and J lost 8 bases. There are 15 residues in the CDR3. In DNA, the CDR3 is TGTGCCAGCAGCGGTCCGGGACAGGCCCCCTATGAGCAGTTCTTC. It codes for CASSGPGQAPYEQFF.